These 12 T cell receptor beta chains were sequenced from one sample in a study of T-cell reconstitution after alpha-beta-depleted transplantation in children. Molecular barcoding with unique molecular identifiers was used for the TCRbeta library. One entry per CDR3 protein, called by TCRdb with MiXCR from the PCR reads. The sample gives about 260,000 distinct CDR3 sequences, 8.2% of which show up once; less than 8% is in the top ten. The starting material was PBMCs, mostly from graft donor cells, obtained 180 days after TCRalphabeta/CD19-depleted stem cell transplant. The receptors derive from a male patient younger than 18 who had a stem cell transplant for acute lymphoblastic leukemia, so the T cells may come from the graft donor.

This clonotype was detected ten times or more. The CDR3 DNA is TGTGCCACCTCGGACAGGGCGAACACCGGGGAGCTGTTTTTT. Amino acid sequence: CATSDRANTGELFF. J is TRBJ2-2 and V is TRBV24-1, with 8 bases matching TRBD1. V lost 9 bases and J lost 0; bases outside the gene matches: 2. This CDR3 is built from 14 residues. The germline V gene encodes CDR1 KGHDR and CDR2 SFDVKD.

This clonotype was detected many times. The chain uses TRBV12-3 or TRBV12-4 and TRBJ2-3, with 10 bases that match TRBD2. Trimming at V came to 1 base and at J to 2 bases, leaving 3 bases not matched to a gene. CDR3 length: 16 residues. CDR3 in amino acids: CASSLVAGGPTDTQYF. The CDR3 bases are TGTGCCAGCAGTTTAGTAGCGGGAGGCCCCACAGATACGCAGTATTTT.

In its sample, this clonotype was seen many times. The J gene is TRBJ2-7, the V gene TRBV2, with D tentatively TRBD1 or TRBD2 (5 bases each). Between the trimmed V and J ends, which lost 7 bases and 6 bases, there was a span of 13 bases. CDR1 and CDR2 (germline): SNHLY, FYNNEI. The CDR3 runs 12 residues. The chain's CDR3 is CASTRTGTEQYF. In DNA, the CDR3 is TGTGCCAGCACCCGAACCGGGACCGAGCAGTACTTC.

In this sample, this clonotype turned up a few times. The chain couples TRBV18 to TRBJ2-1, with 8 nucleotides matching TRBD2. CDR1 is KGHSH, CDR2 LQKENI, per germline. CDR3 length equals 19 residues. V lost 6 bases to trimming and J lost 7 bases; unmatched junction nucleotides: 23. DNA for the CDR3: TGTGCCAGCTCCCTCTTGAGCCGAACAGCCGGGACTAGAGGAAATGAGCAGTTCTTC. Its protein is CASSLLSRTAGTRGNEQFF.

This clonotype was seen many times. This chain uses TRBV11-2 with TRBJ2-3; 10 nucleotides align to TRBD2. The junction had 6 bases not matched to a gene; V was cut back by 5 bases and J by 4 bases. This CDR3 region has 15 residues. Germline CDR1 SGHAT, CDR2 FQNNGV. The CDR3, as DNA: TGTGCCAGCAGCCAGAGCGGGGGGGCCCCAGATACGCAGTATTTT. This codes for CASSQSGGAPDTQYF.

This clonotype was recorded many times. The genes are TRBV7-2 and TRBJ2-1; D ambiguous. The germline V gene has CDR1 SGHTA and CDR2 FQGNSA. V was cut by 1 base and J by 4 bases, with 11 bases left in between. The CDR3 has 15 amino acids. CDR3 DNA: TGTGCCAGCAGCTTAGATCTGCCCAGGTACAATGAGCAGTTCTTC. It specifies CASSLDLPRYNEQFF.

CDR3: CSARDPPSEAFF. In nucleotides, the CDR3 is TGCAGTGCTAGAGATCCCCCGTCTGAAGCTTTCTTT. The J gene is TRBJ1-1, the V gene TRBV20-1, with D unclear. Per the germline V gene, CDR1 is DFQATT and CDR2 is SNEGSKA (reference sequence). Trimming shortened V by 0 bases and J by 6 bases, and 8 bases separated the two germline ends. CDR3 length: 12 residues.

Ten or more counts support this clonotype. The chain recombines TRBV10-3 with TRBJ2-3, with 7 bases lining up with TRBD2. This CDR3 is built from 16 residues. With V trimmed by 7 bases and J by 4 bases, 14 bases remained unmatched. The germline V gene has CDR1 ENHRY and CDR2 SYGVKD. The CDR3 DNA sequence: TGTGCCATCACCCTGGGCCCTACGACTAGCTCAGATACGCAGTATTTT. Translated, it gives CAITLGPTTSSDTQYF.

The CDR3 region is CASSPETGGADGYTF. CDR3 nucleotide sequence: TGTGCCAGCTCACCAGAGACAGGGGGCGCCGATGGCTACACCTTC. The chain joins TRBV18 to TRBJ1-2, with TRBD1 matching over 10 bases. Germline CDR1 reads KGHSH; CDR2 reads LQKENI. CDR3 size: 15 residues. V lost 2 bases to trimming and J lost 6 bases; unmatched junction nucleotides: 6. Variable domain in full (rest from reference TRBV18 and TRBJ1-2): NAGVMQNPRHLVRRRGQEARLRCSPMKGHSHVYWYRQLPEEGLKFMVYLQKENIIDESGMPKERFSAEFPKEGPSILRIQQVVRGDSAAYFCASSPETGGADGYTFGSGTRLTVV.

This clonotype has ten or more counts. V and J are TRBV4-1 and TRBJ2-1; TRBD2 agrees at 9 bases. The V gene end was trimmed by 4 bases and the J gene end by 4 bases; junction bases not matched to a gene: 11. Germline values: CDR1 MGHRA, CDR2 YSYEKL. The CDR3 is 17 residues long. CDR3 sequence (DNA): TGCGCCAGCAGCCTTGGGGAACTAGCGGGCCTATACAATGAGCAGTTCTTC. It codes for CASSLGELAGLYNEQFF.

This clonotype appeared many times. The chain has TRBV6-5 and TRBJ2-4; D perhaps matches TRBD2 (6 bases). The V and J ends lost 0 bases and 3 bases respectively, with 12 bases between them. The CDR3 has 16 residues. Per germline, CDR1 MNHEY and CDR2 SVGAGI. The CDR3 sequence: CASSYSTGSIKNIQYF. The CDR3 nucleotides read TGTGCCAGCAGTTACTCGACCGGGAGTATCAAAAACATTCAGTACTTC.

This clonotype appeared many times. The DNA for the CDR3 is TGCAGCGTTGCACAGGTTAATGAGCAGTTCTTC. Encoded protein: CSVAQVNEQFF. The V gene is TRBV29-1, the J gene TRBJ2-1; D possibly corresponds to TRBD1 (5 bases). CDR1 and CDR2 (germline): SQVTM, ANQGSEA. Trimming stripped 4 bases from V and 7 bases from J, with 8 bases between. The CDR3 totals 11 residues.